The table lists the clone carrying this T cell receptor (beta chain) with a few counts. Antigen specificity is unknown. The sample is drawn from a study of cytomegalovirus exposure and HLA in healthy donors. Study details: An earlier analysis identified 95 million to 120 million unique TCR beta sequences in approximately 170 million T cells.

With 60 Vbeta and 13 Jbeta primers, the PCR was carried out. Here immunoSEQ multiplex PCR was the method, and the copy in TCRdb shows in-frame clones only, minus some. The sample records around 150,000 clones, roughly 80% being singletons. Whole-study findings and limits: Analysis was performed later, and it showed HLA-associated TCR beta chains to be more clonally expanded than equally common others.

V was clipped by 4 bases and J by 8 bases, with 20 bases between them. Germline CDR1 and CDR2: SQVTM and ANQGSEA. The CDR3 loop spans 15 amino acids. Sequencing was done on a sample of PBMCs. The chain employs TRBV29-1 and TRBJ1-4; D possibly corresponds to TRBD1 (5 bases). The source of this sequence is a middle-aged woman in good health and CMV-seropositive. This CDR3 reads CSVVSGVGGVEKLFF. The CDR3, as DNA: TGCAGCGTTGTATCGGGAGTTGGGGGAGTGGAAAAACTGTTTTTT.